The rows below give T cell receptor beta chains drawn from one sample of a study of early T cells in non-severe SARS-CoV-2 infection. TCRdb analysed the 5' RACE reads with MiXCR anew, one entry per CDR3 protein. The repertoire holds about 48,000 distinct CDR3 sequences, with around 9.5% as singletons. Sequenced: whole blood. The origin of the receptors is an adult who was a healthcare worker with PCR-confirmed SARS-CoV-2 infection or an uninfected control (not recorded which). Each CDR3 is given with its conserved first and last residue. D genes are given only for firm matches. Clone size is stated in some rows and not others, as once, few, many or a class when expanded.

CASSFVTGGPSGEQFF	TGTGCCAGCAGTTTTGTCACGGGAGGGCCATCTGGTGAGCAGTTCTTC	TRBD2	TRBJ2-1	many	TRBV12-3/TRBV12-4
CATSRANRGRDGYTF	TGTGCCACCAGCAGGGCGAACAGGGGTAGGGATGGCTACACCTTC	TRBD1	TRBJ1-2	many	TRBV15
CASTNRRWAGASTDTQYF	TGTGCCAGCACCAACCGTCGGTGGGCGGGAGCGAGCACAGATACGCAGTATTTT	TRBD2	TRBJ2-3	many	TRBV11-2
CASSLIGTGRYEQYF	TGTGCCAGCAGCTTAATAGGCACAGGACGCTACGAGCAGTACTTC	-	TRBJ2-7	many	TRBV7-3
CASSFTSGRYEQYF	TGTGCCAGCAGCTTTACTAGCGGGAGATACGAGCAGTACTTC	TRBD2	TRBJ2-7	few	TRBV7-2
CASSQTPAQRNTEAFF	TGCGCCAGCAGCCAAACCCCCGCACAGCGGAACACTGAAGCTTTCTTT	-	TRBJ1-1	few	TRBV4-1
CASSQTYYRGDVDEQYF	TGTGCCAGCAGCCAAACCTACTATAGAGGCGATGTTGACGAGCAGTACTTC	-	TRBJ2-7	few	TRBV7-6
CASGGTYEQHF	TGTGCCAGCGGCGGGACCTACGAGCAGCACTTC	-	TRBJ2-7	-	TRBV14
CASSPGLAVQDTQYF	TGTGCCAGCAGCCCCGGACTAGCGGTCCAGGATACGCAGTATTTT	TRBD2	TRBJ2-3	few	TRBV7-3
CASSGGQYNEQFF	TGTGCCAGCAGTGGCGGCCAGTACAATGAGCAGTTCTTC	-	TRBJ2-1	many	TRBV6-6
CACWDRGLYEQYF	TGTGCCTGCTGGGACAGGGGGTTGTACGAGCAGTACTTC	TRBD1	TRBJ2-7	-	TRBV6-6
CASSLVEGFSGYTF	TGTGCCAGCAGCTTAGTGGAAGGGTTCAGTGGCTACACCTTC	-	TRBJ1-2	many	TRBV7-2
CSARDRAGSTGELFF	TGCAGTGCTAGAGATCGAGCGGGAAGCACCGGGGAGCTGTTTTTT	TRBD2	TRBJ2-2	many	TRBV20-1
CASSLGALPKTEQYF	TGTGCCAGCAGCTTAGGGGCACTACCTAAAACCGAGCAGTACTTC	-	TRBJ2-7	many	TRBV7-6
CASSLQETQYF	TGTGCCAGCAGCTTACAAGAGACCCAGTACTTC	-	TRBJ2-5	many	TRBV7-6
CSTTGGLQNEQFF	TGCAGCACAACGGGGGGGCTGCAAAATGAGCAGTTCTTC	TRBD2	TRBJ2-1	many	TRBV29-1
CASSLGRDEQYF	TGTGCCAGCAGCTTAGGGCGGGACGAGCAGTACTTC	-	TRBJ2-7	-	TRBV7-9
CASSLALAGPEAFF	TGTGCCAGCAGTTTAGCGTTGGCAGGCCCTGAAGCTTTCTTT	-	TRBJ1-1	-	TRBV12-3/TRBV12-4
CASSLAGGRYNEQFF	TGTGCCAGCAGCTTAGCGGGCGGGAGGTACAATGAGCAGTTCTTC	TRBD2	TRBJ2-1	few	TRBV7-9
CASSPDRRSYGYTF	TGTGCCAGCAGCCCGGACAGGAGATCCTATGGCTACACCTTC	TRBD1	TRBJ1-2	many	TRBV6-5
CASSLDRVAYNEQFF	TGCGCCAGCAGCTTGGACAGGGTAGCCTACAATGAGCAGTTCTTC	-	TRBJ2-1	-	TRBV5-1
CASSRQAEQFF	TGTGCCAGCAGCCGACAGGCTGAGCAGTTCTTC	-	TRBJ2-1	-	TRBV6-5
CASSSTIGTGLKDTQYF	TGTGCCAGCAGTTCAACCATCGGGACAGGGTTAAAAGATACGCAGTATTTT	TRBD1	TRBJ2-3	-	TRBV28
CASSRHDGNTIYF	TGTGCCAGCTCAAGGCACGATGGAAACACCATATATTTT	-	TRBJ1-3	many	TRBV10-3
CASSLGAPTRGEAFF	TGTGCCAGCAGCTTAGGGGCCCCCACAAGGGGAGAAGCTTTCTTT	-	TRBJ1-1	many	TRBV7-9
CATVDQTDEQFF	TGTGCCACCGTGGACCAGACGGATGAGCAGTTCTTC	-	TRBJ2-1	many	TRBV24-1
CASSYGLAGGYYEQYF	TGTGCCAGCAGTTACGGGCTAGCGGGAGGGTACTACGAGCAGTACTTC	TRBD2	TRBJ2-7	few	TRBV6-5